The T cell receptor (beta chain) under discussion was sequenced for a study of blood T cell repertoires in COVID-19. The V and J ends lost 4 bases and 5 bases respectively, with 8 bases between them. This CDR3 spans 13 amino acids. Germline CDR1 and CDR2: LGHDT and YNNKEL (reference sequence). As originally analysed: Estimation of nucleated cell counts was performed using reference gene primer amplification. Sequenced by immunoSEQ multiplex PCR; TCRdb stores in-frame clones only, minus some. That table gives V, J and clone size, and the DNA gave D and trimming. The sample consists of some 390,000 clones, around 87% of them appearing once.

The chain joins TRBV3-1 (or the pseudogene TRBV3-2) to TRBJ2-2; D not certain. Sequenced sample: peripheral blood. The receptor's source is a woman aged 60-75 years with COVID-19, enrolled during active disease. The chain's CDR3 is CASSLLRTGELFF. For the CDR3, the DNA is TGTGCCAGCAGCCTGCTGAGAACCGGGGAGCTGTTTTTT.